This T cell receptor (beta chain) was sequenced for a study of blood T cell repertoires in COVID-19. Losses at the gene ends were 4 bases for V and 5 bases for J; bases not matched to a gene: 9. This CDR3 is 15 amino acids long. Looked up from germline, CDR1 is MGHRA and CDR2 is YSYEKL. Ages ranged from roughly 18 to 100 years, with residence in fewer than 25 US areas. The method was immunoSEQ multiplex PCR; TCRdb's version includes in-frame clones alone and lacks a portion of them. The top ten clones hold approximately 2% of a sample with 200,000 to 250,000 clones, roughly 82% of them seen once. This TCR came from a woman aged 45 to 65 who had recovered from COVID-19. Sequenced sample: PBMCs or T cells enriched from blood (not recorded which). The V and J genes are TRBV4-1 and TRBJ2-7, with 9 bases matching TRBD2. The CDR3 bases are TGCGCCAGCAGCCCAGCGGGGCTAGCGGGGAACGAGCAGTACTTC. This codes for CASSPAGLAGNEQYF.